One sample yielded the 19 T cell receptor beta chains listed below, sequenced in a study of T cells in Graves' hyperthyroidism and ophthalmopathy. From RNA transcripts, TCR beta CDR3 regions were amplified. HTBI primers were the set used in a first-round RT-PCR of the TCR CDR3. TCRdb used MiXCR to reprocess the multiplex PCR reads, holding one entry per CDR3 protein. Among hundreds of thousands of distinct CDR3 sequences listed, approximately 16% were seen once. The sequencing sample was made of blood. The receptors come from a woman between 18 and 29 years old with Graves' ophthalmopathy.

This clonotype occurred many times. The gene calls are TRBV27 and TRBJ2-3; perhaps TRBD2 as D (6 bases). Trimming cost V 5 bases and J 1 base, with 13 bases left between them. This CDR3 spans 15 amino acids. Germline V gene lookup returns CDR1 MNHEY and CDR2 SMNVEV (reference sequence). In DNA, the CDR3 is TGTGCCAGCAGTCCGGGGGTCAGGCGCACAGATACGCAGTATTTT. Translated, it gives CASSPGVRRTDTQYF.

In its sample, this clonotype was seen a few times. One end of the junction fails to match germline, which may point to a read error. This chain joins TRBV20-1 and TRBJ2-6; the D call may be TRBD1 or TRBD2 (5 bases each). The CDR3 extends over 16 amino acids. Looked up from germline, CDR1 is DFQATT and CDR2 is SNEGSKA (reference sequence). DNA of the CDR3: TGCAGTGCTAGAGTCCAGGGAGTCCCTGGGGCCAACGTCCCGACTTTC. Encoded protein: CSARVQGVPGANVPTF.

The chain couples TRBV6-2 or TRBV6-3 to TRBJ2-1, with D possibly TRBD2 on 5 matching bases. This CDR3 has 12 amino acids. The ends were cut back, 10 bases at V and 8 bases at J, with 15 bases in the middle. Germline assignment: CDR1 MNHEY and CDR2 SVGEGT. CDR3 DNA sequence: TGTGCCACCGGGGATTCTTTTCATGAGCAGTTCTTC. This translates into CATGDSFHEQFF.

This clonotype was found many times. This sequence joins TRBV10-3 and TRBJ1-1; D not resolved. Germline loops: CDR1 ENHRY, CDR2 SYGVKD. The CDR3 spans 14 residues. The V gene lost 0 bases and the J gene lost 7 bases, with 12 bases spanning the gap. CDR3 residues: CAISESTSDGEAFF. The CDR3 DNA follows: TGTGCCATCAGTGAGTCCACTTCCGACGGTGAAGCTTTCTTT.

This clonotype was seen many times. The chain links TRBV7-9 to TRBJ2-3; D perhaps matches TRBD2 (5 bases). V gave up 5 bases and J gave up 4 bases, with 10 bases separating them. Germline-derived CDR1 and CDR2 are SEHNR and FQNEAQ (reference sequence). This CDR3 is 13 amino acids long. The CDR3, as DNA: TGTGCCAGCAGCCCTAGGGAGTCAGATACGCAGTATTTT. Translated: CASSPRESDTQYF.

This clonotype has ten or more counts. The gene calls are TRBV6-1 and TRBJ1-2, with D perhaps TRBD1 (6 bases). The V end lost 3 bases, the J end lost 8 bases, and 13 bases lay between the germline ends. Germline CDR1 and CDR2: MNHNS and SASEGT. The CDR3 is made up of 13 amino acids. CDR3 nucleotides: TGTGCCAGCAGTGAGGAGGGGGTGTACGGCTACACCTTC. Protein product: CASSEEGVYGYTF.

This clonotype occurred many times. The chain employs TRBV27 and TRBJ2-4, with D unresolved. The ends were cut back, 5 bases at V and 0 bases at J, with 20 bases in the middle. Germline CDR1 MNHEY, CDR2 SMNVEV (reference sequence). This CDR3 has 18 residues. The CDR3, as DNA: TGTGCCAGCAGTCCCAATCCATCCAGCAAACTAGCCAAAAACATTCAGTACTTC. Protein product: CASSPNPSSKLAKNIQYF.

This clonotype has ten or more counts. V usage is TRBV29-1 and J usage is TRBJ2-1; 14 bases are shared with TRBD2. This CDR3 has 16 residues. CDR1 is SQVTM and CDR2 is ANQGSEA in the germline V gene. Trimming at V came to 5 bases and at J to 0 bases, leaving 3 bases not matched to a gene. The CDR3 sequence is CSVRTSGGSSYNEQFF. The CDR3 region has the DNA TGCAGCGTTAGGACTAGCGGGGGGAGCTCCTACAATGAGCAGTTCTTC.

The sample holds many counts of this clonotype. The CDR3 DNA reads as TGTGCCACCAGCAGGGCTGGCGGGGCCGGCTCCTACGAGCAGTACTTC. Residues: CATSRAGGAGSYEQYF. V gene TRBV15 combines with J gene TRBJ2-7, with a tentative D call TRBD2 (6 bases). The germline V gene has CDR1 LNHNV and CDR2 YYDKDF (reference sequence). V shed 3 bases and J shed 0 bases, with 15 bases lying between them. The CDR3 totals 16 residues.

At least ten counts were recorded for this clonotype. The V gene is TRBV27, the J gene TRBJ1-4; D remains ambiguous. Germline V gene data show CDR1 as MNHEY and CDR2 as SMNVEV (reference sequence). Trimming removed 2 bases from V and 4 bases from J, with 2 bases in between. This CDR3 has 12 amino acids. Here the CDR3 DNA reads TGTGCCAGCAGTTTAAATAATGAAAAACTGTTTTTT. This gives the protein CASSLNNEKLFF.

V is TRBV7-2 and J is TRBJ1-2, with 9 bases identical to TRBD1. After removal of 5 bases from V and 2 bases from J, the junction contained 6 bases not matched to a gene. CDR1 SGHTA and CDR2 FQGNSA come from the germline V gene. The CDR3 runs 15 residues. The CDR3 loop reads CASSRPGTGNYGYTF. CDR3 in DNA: TGTGCCAGCAGCCGACCTGGGACAGGGAACTATGGCTACACCTTC.

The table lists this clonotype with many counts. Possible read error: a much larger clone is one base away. CDR3 amino acids: CTSSPGPGYNEQFF. CDR3 coding DNA: TGTACCAGCAGCCCCGGGCCAGGGTACAATGAGCAGTTCTTC. The V and J genes are TRBV11-3 and TRBJ2-1; tentatively, D is TRBD1 (5 bases). CDR3 length: 14 amino acids. Germline assignment: CDR1 SGHNT and CDR2 YENEEA.

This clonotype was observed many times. The CDR3 loop reads CASSEARYNEQFF. CDR3 nucleotide sequence: TGCGCCAGCAGTGAGGCCCGTTACAATGAGCAGTTCTTC. The rearrangement links TRBV10-2 to TRBJ2-1; no clear D gene. The CDR3 has 13 residues. Trimming stripped 2 bases from V and 4 bases from J, with 6 bases between. Looked up from germline, CDR1 is WSHSY and CDR2 is SAAADI.

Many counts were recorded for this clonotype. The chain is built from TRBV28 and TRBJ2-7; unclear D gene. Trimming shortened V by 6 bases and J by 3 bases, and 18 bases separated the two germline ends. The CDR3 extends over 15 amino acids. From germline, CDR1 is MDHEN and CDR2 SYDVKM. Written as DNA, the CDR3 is TGTGCCAGCAGCGCCCATTTCGGACGTGACTACGAGCAGTACTTC. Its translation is CASSAHFGRDYEQYF.

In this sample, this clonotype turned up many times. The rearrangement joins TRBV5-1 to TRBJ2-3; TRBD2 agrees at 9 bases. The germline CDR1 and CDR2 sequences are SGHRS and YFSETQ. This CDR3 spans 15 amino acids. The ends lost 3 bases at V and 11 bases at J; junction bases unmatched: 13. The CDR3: CASSSGGTSRTQQYF. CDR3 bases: TGCGCCAGCAGCTCTGGAGGGACTAGCAGAACCCAGCAGTATTTT.

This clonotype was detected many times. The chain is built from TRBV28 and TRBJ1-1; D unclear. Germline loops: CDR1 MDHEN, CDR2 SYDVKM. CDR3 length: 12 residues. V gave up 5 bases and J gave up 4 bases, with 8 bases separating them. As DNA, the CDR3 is TGTGCCAGCAGTCCTATTCCCACTGAAGCTTTCTTT. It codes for CASSPIPTEAFF.

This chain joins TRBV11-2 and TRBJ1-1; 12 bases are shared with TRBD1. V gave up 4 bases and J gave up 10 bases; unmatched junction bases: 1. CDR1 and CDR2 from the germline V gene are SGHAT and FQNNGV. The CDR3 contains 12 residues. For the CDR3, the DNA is TGTGCCAGCAGCTGGGACAGGGGGCCAGCTTTCTTT. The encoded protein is CASSWDRGPAFF.

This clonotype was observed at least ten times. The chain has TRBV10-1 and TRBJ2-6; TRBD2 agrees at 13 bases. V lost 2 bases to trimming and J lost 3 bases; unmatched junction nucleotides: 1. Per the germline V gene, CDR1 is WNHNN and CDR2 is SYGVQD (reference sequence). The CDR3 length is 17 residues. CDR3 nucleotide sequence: TGCGCCAGCAGTGAGGGACTAGCGGGAGTTGGGGCCAACGTCCTGACTTTC. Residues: CASSEGLAGVGANVLTF.

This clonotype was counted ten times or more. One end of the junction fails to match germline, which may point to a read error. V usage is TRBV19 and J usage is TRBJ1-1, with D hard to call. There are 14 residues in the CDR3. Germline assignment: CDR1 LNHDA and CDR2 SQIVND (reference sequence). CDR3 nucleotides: TGTGCCAGTAGTACCACGATGGGTGGCACTAAAGCTTTCTTT. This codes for CASSTTMGGTKAFF.